The 9 T cell receptor beta chains below were found in one sample sequenced in a study of OX40 agonist ivuxolimab in advanced cancers. This table comes from immunoSEQ multiplex PCR, and its TCRdb copy is limited to in-frame clones, with some not included. The sample carries roughly 150,000 clones, 85% to 95% recorded once. Material: CD4+ or CD8+ T cells sorted from blood, obtained in a trial of the OX40 agonist ivuxolimab. Receptor source: an adult with an advanced solid tumor such as melanoma, head and neck, liver or kidney cancer.

This chain joins TRBV30 and TRBJ1-3, with D tentatively TRBD1 (5 bases). The V gene lost 0 bases and the J gene lost 7 bases, with 7 bases spanning the gap. This CDR3 contains 12 residues. Germline V gives CDR1 GTSNPN, CDR2 SVGIG (reference sequence). CDR3 DNA: TGTGCCTGGAGTGTTGGGGGGAACACCATATATTTT. As protein: CAWSVGGNTIYF.

This chain uses TRBV18 with TRBJ2-7, with 10 bases aligning to TRBD1. V shed 4 bases, J shed 2 bases, and the junction held 2 bases outside the gene matches. Per the germline V gene, CDR1 is KGHSH and CDR2 is LQKENI. This CDR3 has 14 residues. Here the CDR3 reads CASSRGTGAYEQYF. The CDR3 nucleotides read TGTGCCAGCTCACGAGGGACAGGGGCCTACGAGCAGTACTTC.

The CDR3 loop reads CASSQDRRGVTSRAGANVLTF. The CDR3 region has the DNA TGCGCCAGCAGCCAAGATCGTCGGGGGGTCACGTCAAGGGCTGGGGCCAACGTCCTGACTTTC. This rearrangement joins TRBV4-3 to TRBJ2-6; 7 nucleotides match TRBD2. The CDR3 totals 21 residues. V lost 0 bases, J lost 2 bases, and 16 bases stayed unmatched. Germline V gene data show CDR1 as LGHNA and CDR2 as YSLEER.

The gene calls are TRBV4-1 and TRBJ2-7; D ambiguous. This CDR3 region has 19 residues. The germline V gene has CDR1 MGHRA and CDR2 YSYEKL. V was shortened by 4 bases and J by 1 base, with 26 bases between the two germline ends. CDR3 residues: CASSPGRAYQSKKSYEQYF. The CDR3 region has the DNA TGCGCCAGCAGCCCGGGCCGTGCCTACCAAAGCAAGAAATCCTACGAGCAGTACTTC.

The chain carries TRBV7-8 and TRBJ2-3; 13 positions agree with TRBD2. The CDR3 is 12 amino acids. CDR1 is SGHVS and CDR2 is FQNEAQ in the germline V gene. V shed 5 bases and J 14 bases; nucleotides not matched to a gene: 4. This chain's CDR3 is CASSPLAGGLYF. Written as DNA, the CDR3 is TGTGCCAGCAGCCCACTAGCGGGGGGGCTGTATTTT.

The rearrangement uses TRBV19 and TRBJ2-7; TRBD1 aligns across 7 bases. Germline assignment: CDR1 LNHDA and CDR2 SQIVND (reference sequence). There are 15 residues in the CDR3. With V trimmed by 2 bases and J by 3 bases, 7 bases remained unmatched. The CDR3 nucleotides read TGTGCCAGTAGTATAAGGGACAGCGGTTTCTACGAGCAGTACTTC. This encodes CASSIRDSGFYEQYF.

The gene calls are TRBV28 and TRBJ2-7; D gene uncertain. Trimming stripped 2 bases from V and 3 bases from J, with 14 bases between. This CDR3 is 15 amino acids long. Germline V lookup: CDR1 MDHEN, CDR2 SYDVKM. The CDR3 is CASSLRRSKLYEQYF. In DNA, the CDR3 is TGTGCCAGCAGTTTACGGAGATCTAAACTCTACGAGCAGTACTTC.

V and J are TRBV6-6 and TRBJ1-2; no clear D gene. Deletions cut 6 bases from V and 6 bases from J, with 11 bases between. CDR3 size: 12 residues. The germline gives CDR1 MNHNY, CDR2 SVGAGI (reference sequence). The CDR3 loop is CASRRSDNGYTF. CDR3 sequence (DNA): TGTGCCAGCAGACGCAGCGATAATGGCTACACCTTC.

The chain is built from TRBV28 and TRBJ1-3; D is uncertain. Germline V gives CDR1 MDHEN, CDR2 SYDVKM. The V end was cut by 7 bases, the J end by 0 bases, with 13 bases between. This CDR3 spans 15 amino acids. The CDR3 region is CASTEGRFSGNTIYF. CDR3 in DNA: TGTGCCAGCACCGAAGGCCGTTTCTCTGGAAACACCATATATTTT.